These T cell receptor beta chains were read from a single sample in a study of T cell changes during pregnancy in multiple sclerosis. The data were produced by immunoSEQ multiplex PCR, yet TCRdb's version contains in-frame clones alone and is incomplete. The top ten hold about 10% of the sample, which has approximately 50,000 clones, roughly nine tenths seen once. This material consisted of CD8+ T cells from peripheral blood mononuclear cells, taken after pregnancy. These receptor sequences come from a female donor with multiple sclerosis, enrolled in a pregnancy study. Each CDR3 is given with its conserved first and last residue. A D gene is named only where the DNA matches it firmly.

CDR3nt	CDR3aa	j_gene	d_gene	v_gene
TGTGCCAGCAGCTCCCGGGACAGCACCTACGAGCAGTACTTC	CASSSRDSTYEQYF	TRBJ2-7	TRBD1	TRBV5-4
TGTGCCAGCAGCCTAGGCTCGGGACAGGGGCGCGACGAGCAGTACTTC	CASSLGSGQGRDEQYF	TRBJ2-7	TRBD1	TRBV7-6
TGTGCCAGCAGTTTAACCAGACTCAGCTCCTACAATGAGCAGTTCTTC	CASSLTRLSSYNEQFF	TRBJ2-1	.	TRBV6-5
TGCGCCAGCAGCGGTGGACAGGGGGCAGGGGGCTACACCTTC	CASSGGQGAGGYTF	TRBJ1-2	TRBD1	TRBV5-1
TGTGCCATCAGTGAGTCGAGAGGACACCTAAACACTGAAGCTTTCTTT	CAISESRGHLNTEAFF	TRBJ1-1	.	TRBV10-3
TGCGCCAGCAGCCATCCGGGAACTGAAGCTTTCTTT	CASSHPGTEAFF	TRBJ1-1	.	TRBV4-1
TGTGCCAGCAGCCAGAACCGGGACAGGGGAAATTCACCCCTCCACTTT	CASSQNRDRGNSPLHF	TRBJ1-6	TRBD1	TRBV4-2
TGTGCCAGCAGTTACTGGGGGGGAGCTTTCTTT	CASSYWGGAFF	TRBJ1-1	.	TRBV6-6
TGTGCCAGCAGCCAACTAAGGGGGGGGGCCACAGATACGCAGTATTTT	CASSQLRGGATDTQYF	TRBJ2-3	.	TRBV7-9
TGTGCCAGCAGTGGGACTTCCTCTGGGGCCAACGTCCTGACTTTC	CASSGTSSGANVLTF	TRBJ2-6	.	TRBV6-1
TGTGCCAGCAGTGAAAGGTACAGGGGTACCTACGAGCAGTACTTC	CASSERYRGTYEQYF	TRBJ2-7	TRBD1	TRBV6-1
TGTGCCAGCAGCTTAGGAGGCGGGGGCGGCTACGAGCAGTACTTC	CASSLGGGGGYEQYF	TRBJ2-7	.	TRBV7-9
TGTGCCTGGAATAGCGGGGGGCTCCAAGAGACCCAGTACTTC	CAWNSGGLQETQYF	TRBJ2-5	TRBD2	TRBV30
TGTGCCAGCAGTGACGGGGGGGGTAGCACAGATACGCAGTATTTT	CASSDGGGSTDTQYF	TRBJ2-3	TRBD2	TRBV2